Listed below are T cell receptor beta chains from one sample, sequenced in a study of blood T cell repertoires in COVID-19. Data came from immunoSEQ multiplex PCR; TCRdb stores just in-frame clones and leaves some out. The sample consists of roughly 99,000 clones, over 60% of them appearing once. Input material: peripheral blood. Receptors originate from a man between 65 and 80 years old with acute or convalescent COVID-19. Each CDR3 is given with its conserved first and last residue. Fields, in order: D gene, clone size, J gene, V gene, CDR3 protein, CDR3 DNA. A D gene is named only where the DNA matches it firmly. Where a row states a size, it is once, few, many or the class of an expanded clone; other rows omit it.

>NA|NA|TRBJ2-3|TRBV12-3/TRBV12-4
CASSKPTEATQYF
TGTGCCAGCAGCAAACCTACCGAGGCTACGCAGTATTTT
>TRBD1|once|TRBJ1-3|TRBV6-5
CANSQSTGAGNTIYF
TGTGCCAACAGTCAATCGACAGGGGCTGGAAACACCATATATTTT
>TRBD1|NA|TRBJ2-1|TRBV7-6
CASSPNRGLSYNEQFF
TGTGCCAGCAGCCCCAACAGGGGCCTCTCCTACAATGAGCAGTTCTTC
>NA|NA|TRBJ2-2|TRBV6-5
CASSYYRDTGELFF
TGTGCCAGCAGTTACTACAGGGACACCGGGGAGCTGTTTTTT
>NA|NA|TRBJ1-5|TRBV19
CASCHEGAQHF
TGTGCCAGTTGCCATGAAGGGGCCCAGCATTTT
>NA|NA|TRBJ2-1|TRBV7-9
CASSLPGTQNNEQFF
TGTGCCAGCAGCTTGCCCGGGACACAGAACAATGAGCAGTTCTTC
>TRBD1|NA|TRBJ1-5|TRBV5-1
CASSLDDRADQPQHF
TGCGCCAGCAGCTTGGACGACAGGGCAGATCAGCCCCAGCATTTT
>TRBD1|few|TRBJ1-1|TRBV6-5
CASSKGGWNTEAFF
TGTGCCAGCAGCAAAGGGGGCTGGAACACTGAAGCTTTCTTT
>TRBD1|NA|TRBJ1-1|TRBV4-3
CASSQGSRGQGRPEAFF
TGCGCCAGCAGCCAAGGATCTCGTGGACAGGGTCGTCCTGAAGCTTTCTTT
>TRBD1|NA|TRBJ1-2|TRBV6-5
CASSRGTGYGYTF
TGTGCCAGCAGCCGCGGGACAGGCTATGGCTACACCTTC
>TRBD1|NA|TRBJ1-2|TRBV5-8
CASSLAGDSWNYGYTF
TGTGCCAGCAGCTTGGCGGGGGACAGTTGGAACTATGGCTACACCTTC
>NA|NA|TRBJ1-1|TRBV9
CASSVASIGGTEAFF
TGTGCCAGCAGCGTAGCGTCGATCGGGGGCACTGAAGCTTTCTTT
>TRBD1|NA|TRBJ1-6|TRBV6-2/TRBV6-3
CASSGTEYNSPLHF
TGTGCCAGCAGCGGGACAGAGTATAATTCACCCCTCCACTTT
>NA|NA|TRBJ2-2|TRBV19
CASSSLGTTDTGELFF
TGTGCCAGTAGTTCGTTGGGGACAACTGACACCGGGGAGCTGTTTTTT